These 29 T cell receptor beta chains originate from one sample sequenced in a study of T cell responses to AZD1222 COVID-19 vaccine. Here immunoSEQ multiplex PCR was the method, and the copy in TCRdb shows in-frame clones only, minus some. The sample records 120,000 or so clones, about 82% being singletons. The specimen comprised peripheral blood, sampled 28 days after the second AZD1222 dose. Source of these receptors: an adult who received the AZD1222 COVID-19 vaccine.

The chain employs TRBV7-9 and TRBJ1-2; possible D gene TRBD1, 5 bases. The germline gives CDR1 SEHNR, CDR2 FQNEAQ (reference sequence). With 1 base removed from V and 5 bases from J, the gap between germline ends came to 14 bases. The CDR3 runs to 15 residues. The CDR3 DNA is TGTGCCAGCAGCTTAGGGAGGGGAGCGAGTTATGGCTACACCTTC. It is translated as CASSLGRGASYGYTF.

The CDR3 nucleotides are TGTGCCAGTAGTCTAAGGCGGCTAGCGGGAGTTGGGCAAGAGACCCAGTACTTC. Its translation: CASSLRRLAGVGQETQYF. This chain joins TRBV19 and TRBJ2-5, with 10 bases identical to TRBD2. Germline CDR1 is LNHDA and CDR2 is SQIVND (reference sequence). The length of the CDR3 is 18 residues. The V gene end was trimmed by 5 bases and the J gene end by 2 bases; junction bases not matched to a gene: 14.

The table lists this clone with a count of one. This chain's CDR3 is CASSPPQRDTQYF. The CDR3 nucleotides are TGTGCCAGCAGTCCTCCCCAGCGGGATACGCAGTATTTT. The V call is TRBV12-3 or TRBV12-4, the J call TRBJ2-3; D perhaps matches TRBD2 (5 bases). Trimming stripped 5 bases from V and 6 bases from J, with 12 bases between. The CDR3 covers 13 residues.

This chain links TRBV6-5 with TRBJ2-7; 11 positions agree with TRBD1. CDR1 and CDR2 from the germline V gene are MNHEY and SVGAGI. CDR3 length: 16 residues. J was trimmed by 4 bases and V by 0 bases; bases with no gene match: 5. CDR3 sequence (DNA): TGTGCCAGCAGTTACTCCCGAGGACAGGGGGCGTACGAGCAGTACTTC. Translating it yields CASSYSRGQGAYEQYF.

This chain joins TRBV5-1 and TRBJ2-1, with D possibly TRBD1 on 5 matching bases. In germline, CDR1 is SGHRS, CDR2 YFSETQ. This CDR3 has 13 residues. Deletions cut 3 bases from V and 4 bases from J, with 8 bases between. The CDR3 reads CASSYDRYNEQFF. The DNA of the CDR3 is TGCGCCAGCAGCTATGACAGATACAATGAGCAGTTCTTC.

The CDR3 DNA is TGCAGCGTTGGGGGACAGATGAACACTGAAGCTTTCTTT. Its translation: CSVGGQMNTEAFF. V gene TRBV29-1 combines with J gene TRBJ1-1, with 7 bases lining up with TRBD1. CDR3 length: 13 residues. Unmatched junction bases numbered 2, after V lost 4 bases and J lost 0 bases. Germline CDR1 SQVTM, CDR2 ANQGSEA.

The V gene is TRBV19, the J gene TRBJ2-3; possibly TRBD1 for D (6 bases). Germline V gives CDR1 LNHDA, CDR2 SQIVND (reference sequence). The CDR3 is 15 amino acids. Trimming cost V 3 bases and J 3 bases, with 13 bases left between them. The CDR3 nucleotides read TGTGCCAGTAGTATTTGGGGGCGCGAGACAGATACGCAGTATTTT. Amino acid sequence: CASSIWGRETDTQYF. Supplemented by reference TRBV19 and TRBJ2-3, the full variable domain reads DGGITQSPKYLFRKEGQNVTLSCEQNLNHDAMYWYRQDPGQGLRLIYYSQIVNDFQKGDIAEGYSVSREKKESFPLTVTSAQKNPTAFYLCASSIWGRETDTQYFGPGTRLTVL.

The rearrangement uses TRBV27 and TRBJ2-7; D is tentatively TRBD1 or TRBD2 (5 bases each). Trimming removed 6 bases at V and 3 bases at J, with 18 bases between. The CDR3 contains 15 residues. Germline-derived CDR1 and CDR2 are MNHEY and SMNVEV (reference sequence). CDR3 DNA: TGTGCCAGCAGCCTATCGGGACGACAGCACTACGAGCAGTACTTC. This translates into CASSLSGRQHYEQYF.

The table lists this clone with a few counts. This rearrangement joins TRBV11-2 to TRBJ1-3; D is uncertain. The germline V and J ends were trimmed by 6 bases and 2 bases, with 5 bases remaining between them. The CDR3 is 12 amino acids. Germline CDR1 reads SGHAT; CDR2 reads FQNNGV. The chain's CDR3 is CASSLTGNTIYF. The CDR3, as DNA: TGTGCCAGCAGTTTAACTGGAAACACCATATATTTT.

This chain connects TRBV4-3 to TRBJ1-6; 9 bases map to TRBD1. After removal of 0 bases from V and 6 bases from J, the junction contained 15 bases not matched to a gene. The CDR3 runs to 20 residues. CDR1 and CDR2 (germline): LGHNA, YSLEER. CDR3 nucleotide sequence: TGCGCCAGCAGCCAAGAATTCTGGCGAGGAACAGGGGGCTCTAATTCACCCCTCCACTTT. Residues: CASSQEFWRGTGGSNSPLHF.

V usage is TRBV29-1 and J usage is TRBJ2-5; 7 bases map to TRBD1. V lost 7 bases and J lost 3; bases outside the gene matches: 5. CDR1 is SQVTM, CDR2 ANQGSEA, per germline. The CDR3 is 12 amino acids. CDR3 residues: CSAGGTKETQYF. CDR3 DNA: TGCAGCGCAGGGGGAACTAAAGAGACCCAGTACTTC.

The chain carries TRBV5-1 and TRBJ2-3; 9 nucleotides match TRBD1. Trimming removed 3 bases from V and 3 bases from J; junction bases left unmatched: 2. This CDR3 has 14 amino acids. Germline V gives CDR1 SGHRS, CDR2 YFSETQ. The CDR3 region has the DNA TGCGCCAGCAGCTCCGGGACAGGGACAGATACGCAGTATTTT. It specifies CASSSGTGTDTQYF.

The V and J genes are TRBV7-9 and TRBJ1-2, with 8 bases that match TRBD1. With 5 bases clipped from V and 4 bases from J, the junction kept 6 bases outside the gene matches. This CDR3 region has 14 residues. CDR1 and CDR2 (germline): SEHNR, FQNEAQ (reference sequence). Here the CDR3 reads CASSRGQDLYGYTF. The CDR3 DNA sequence: TGTGCCAGCAGCCGGGGACAGGATCTCTATGGCTACACCTTC.

The V and J genes are TRBV2 and TRBJ2-7; a weak D match, TRBD2 (5 bases). Looked up from germline, CDR1 is SNHLY and CDR2 is FYNNEI. The V and J ends lost 4 bases and 4 bases respectively, with 11 bases between them. The CDR3 extends over 13 amino acids. The CDR3 sequence is CASSVGGRYEQYF. DNA for the CDR3: TGTGCCAGCAGTGTGGGCGGGCGGTACGAGCAGTACTTC.

V gene TRBV19 combines with J gene TRBJ1-5; the match to TRBD1 covers 8 bases. Germline values: CDR1 LNHDA, CDR2 SQIVND (reference sequence). The V and J ends lost 4 bases and 9 bases, in that order; junction bases with no gene match: 8. CDR3 length: 14 residues. The chain's CDR3 is CASSRDRTLGPQHF. CDR3 nucleotides: TGTGCCAGTAGTAGGGACAGGACCTTGGGGCCCCAGCATTTT.

The genes are TRBV6-5 and TRBJ2-1, with unresolved D. Trimming took off 6 bases at V and 3 bases at J, with 9 bases between the two ends. This CDR3 is 13 amino acids long. From germline, CDR1 is MNHEY and CDR2 SVGAGI. CDR3 loop: CASSWPLYNEQFF. The CDR3 DNA is TGTGCCAGCAGCTGGCCCCTCTACAATGAGCAGTTCTTC.

The chain couples TRBV20-1 to TRBJ1-1; D may be TRBD1 (5 bases). Trimming stripped 3 bases from V and 2 bases from J, with 10 bases between. CDR3 size: 13 residues. Germline loops: CDR1 DFQATT, CDR2 SNEGSKA (reference sequence). The CDR3 nucleotides read TGCAGTGCTAGTACAGGACATAACACTGAAGCTTTCTTT. Protein product: CSASTGHNTEAFF.

This chain links TRBV21-1 with TRBJ2-5; the D segment call TRBD1 is taken from the table without a DNA check. TRBV21-1 is designated a pseudogene. The CDR3 has 14 amino acids. For the CDR3, the DNA is TGTGCCAGCAGCTCTAAGGGGATTCAAGAGACCCAGTACTTC. Its translation is CASSSKGIQETQYF.

This chain connects TRBV27 to TRBJ1-6; TRBD1 matches at 9 bases. V was pared by 11 bases and J by 9 bases, with 5 bases of the junction left unmatched. The CDR3 covers 12 residues. CDR1 is MNHEY and CDR2 is SMNVEV in the germline V gene (reference sequence). CDR3 in DNA: TGTGCCTCCCAGGGACAGGGTTCACCCCTCCACTTT. Residues: CASQGQGSPLHF.

The J gene is TRBJ1-6, the V gene TRBV5-1; TRBD1 aligns across 8 bases. V trimming: 0 bases; J trimming: 6 bases; junction bases outside the gene matches: 2. Germline V gene sequence: CDR1 SGHRS, CDR2 YFSETQ. The CDR3 sequence is 15 residues long. In DNA, the CDR3 is TGCGCCAGCAGCTTGGGGACAGGGTCTAATTCACCCCTCCACTTT. This encodes CASSLGTGSNSPLHF.

The chain has TRBV2 and TRBJ2-2; D remains ambiguous. V lost 3 bases and J lost 2, with 1 base in between. The CDR3 runs 12 residues. The germline V gene encodes CDR1 SNHLY and CDR2 FYNNEI. The CDR3 is CASSDNTGELFF. The CDR3 DNA is TGTGCCAGCAGTGACAACACCGGGGAGCTGTTTTTT.

V usage is TRBV19 and J usage is TRBJ1-2; TRBD1 aligns across 7 bases. After removal of 8 bases from V and 2 bases from J, the junction contained 11 bases not matched to a gene. Germline CDR1 and CDR2: LNHDA and SQIVND (reference sequence). The CDR3 consists of 15 residues. The CDR3 sequence is CASSKALTGNYGYTF. CDR3 coding DNA: TGTGCCAGTTCAAAGGCCCTGACAGGGAACTATGGCTACACCTTC.

The J gene is TRBJ2-7, the V gene TRBV19, with D possibly being TRBD2 (6 bases). The CDR3 loop spans 16 amino acids. V lost 6 bases and J lost 1, with 19 bases in between. CDR1 and CDR2 (germline): LNHDA, SQIVND (reference sequence). CDR3 nucleotide sequence: TGTGCCAGTAGCCCAAGAGGAGGGGACGGATCCTACGAGCAGTACTTC. The encoded protein is CASSPRGGDGSYEQYF.

J is TRBJ2-7 and V is TRBV3-1 (or the pseudogene TRBV3-2); D not certain. The CDR3 contains 14 residues. The germline V gene has CDR1 LGHDT and CDR2 YNNKEL (reference sequence). The germline V and J ends were trimmed by 2 bases and 2 bases, with 10 bases remaining between them. CDR3 loop: CASSQSANAYEQYF. CDR3 coding DNA: TGTGCCAGCAGCCAATCCGCTAATGCCTACGAGCAGTACTTC.

The chain employs TRBV9 and TRBJ2-7; 11 bases are shared with TRBD2. The CDR3 is 15 residues long. The V gene end was trimmed by 4 bases and the J gene end by 3 bases; junction bases not matched to a gene: 6. Germline loops: CDR1 SGDLS, CDR2 YYNGEE. CDR3: CASSLTGTSGYEQYF. The CDR3 DNA reads TGTGCCAGCAGCCTTACCGGGACTAGCGGCTACGAGCAGTACTTC.

The rearrangement uses TRBV27 and TRBJ1-1; 9 bases align to TRBD1. The CDR3 is made up of 13 amino acids. Germline CDR1 MNHEY, CDR2 SMNVEV (reference sequence). Trimming took 6 bases from V and 5 from J; bases not matched to a gene: 4. CDR3 in amino acids: CASRGQGRTEAFF. As DNA, the CDR3 is TGTGCCAGCAGAGGACAGGGGCGGACTGAAGCTTTCTTT.

V and J are TRBV7-9 and TRBJ2-5; D may be TRBD1 or TRBD2 (5 bases each). The ends were cut back, 4 bases at V and 5 bases at J, with 17 bases in the middle. CDR1 and CDR2 (germline): SEHNR, FQNEAQ (reference sequence). The CDR3 covers 15 residues. In DNA form, the CDR3 reads TGTGCCAGCAGCTCCCCGAGGGACCTCCCGGAGACCCAGTACTTC. This codes for CASSSPRDLPETQYF.

V and J are TRBV27 and TRBJ1-2; the D gene is possibly TRBD1 (5 bases). CDR3 length equals 15 residues. The V gene's germline CDR1 is MNHEY and CDR2 SMNVEV (reference sequence). The germline V and J ends were trimmed by 1 base and 5 bases, with 14 bases remaining between them. The CDR3 region is CASSLWQGDIYGYTF. In nucleotides, the CDR3 is TGTGCCAGCAGTTTATGGCAGGGTGATATTTATGGCTACACCTTC.

The chain links TRBV10-3 to TRBJ1-5; D unresolved. The CDR3 sequence is 13 residues long. In germline, CDR1 is ENHRY, CDR2 SYGVKD. Trimming cost V 10 bases and J 1 base, with 11 bases left between them. CDR3 DNA: TGTGCCACGACCCACATGAGCAATCAGCCCCAGCATTTT. This gives the protein CATTHMSNQPQHF.